The present TCR beta chain was sequenced within a study of TIL therapy for anti-PD-1-resistant metastatic lung cancer. Study-level background: Median patient age was about 56, ranging 38-75 years. Tumors carried a median about 1.6 non-synonymous mutations per megabase.

This was the immunoSEQ v3 assay. The protocol was immunoSEQ multiplex PCR, while the TCRdb copy is restricted to in-frame clones and leaves out a portion. The profile shows about 50,000 clones, 65% to 80% of them singletons. CDR3 length equals 13 residues. CDR1 LNHDA and CDR2 SQIVND come from the germline V gene (reference sequence). V was clipped by 8 bases and J by 0 bases, with 10 bases between them. Documented time point: pre-treatment sample, taken before nivolumab and TIL therapy. This clone has only a few counts. The TCR was taken from a woman aged 25-80 years with non-small cell lung cancer. The sequencing here drew on blood, taken at baseline. V and J are TRBV19 and TRBJ1-1; D remains ambiguous. The DNA for the CDR3 is TGTGCCAGTTCGAAAGAATTGAACACTGAAGCTTTCTTT. This codes for CASSKELNTEAFF.